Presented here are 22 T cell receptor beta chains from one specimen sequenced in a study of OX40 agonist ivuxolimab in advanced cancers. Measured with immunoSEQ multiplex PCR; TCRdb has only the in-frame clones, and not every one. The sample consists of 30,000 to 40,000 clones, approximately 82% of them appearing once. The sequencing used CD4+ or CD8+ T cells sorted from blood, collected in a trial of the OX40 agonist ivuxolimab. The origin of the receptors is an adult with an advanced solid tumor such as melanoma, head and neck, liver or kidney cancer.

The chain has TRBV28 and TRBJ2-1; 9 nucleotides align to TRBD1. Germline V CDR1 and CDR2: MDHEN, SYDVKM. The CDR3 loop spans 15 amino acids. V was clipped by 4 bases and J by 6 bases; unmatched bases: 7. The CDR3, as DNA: TGTGCCAGCAGTTCCCCGGGACAGGGTCGCAATGAGCAGTTCTTC. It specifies CASSSPGQGRNEQFF.

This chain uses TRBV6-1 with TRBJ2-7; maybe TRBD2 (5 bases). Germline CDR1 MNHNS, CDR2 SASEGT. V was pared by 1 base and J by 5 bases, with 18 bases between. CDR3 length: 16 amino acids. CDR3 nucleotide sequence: TGTGCCAGCAGTGAAGTTATGCGGGTACATTCGGACGAGCAGTACTTC. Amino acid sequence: CASSEVMRVHSDEQYF.

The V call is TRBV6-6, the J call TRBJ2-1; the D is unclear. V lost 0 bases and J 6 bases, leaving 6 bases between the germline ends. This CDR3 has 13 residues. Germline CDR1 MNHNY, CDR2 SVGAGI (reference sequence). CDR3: CASSYSSTNEQFF. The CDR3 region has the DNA TGTGCCAGCAGTTACTCTTCTACCAATGAGCAGTTCTTC.

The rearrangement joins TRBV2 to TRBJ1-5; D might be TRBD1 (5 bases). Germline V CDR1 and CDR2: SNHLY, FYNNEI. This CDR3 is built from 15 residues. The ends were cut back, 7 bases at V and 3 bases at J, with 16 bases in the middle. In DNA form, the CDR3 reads TGTGCCAGCAATCCTCTTGGGGGTTACAATCAGCCCCAGCATTTT. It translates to CASNPLGGYNQPQHF.

The CDR3 loop reads CASSLAPSGGSNSPLHF. The CDR3 DNA reads as TGTGCCAGCAGCTTAGCCCCCAGTGGAGGGAGTAATTCACCCCTCCACTTT. The chain links TRBV7-2 to TRBJ1-6; D ambiguous. CDR1 is SGHTA and CDR2 is FQGNSA in the germline V gene. V was trimmed by 0 bases and J by 6 bases, leaving 15 bases between them. This CDR3 is built from 17 residues.

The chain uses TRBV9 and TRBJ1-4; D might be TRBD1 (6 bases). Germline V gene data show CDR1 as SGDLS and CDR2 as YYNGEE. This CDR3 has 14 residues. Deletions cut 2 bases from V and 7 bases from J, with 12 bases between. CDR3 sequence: CASSVGGRGEKLFF. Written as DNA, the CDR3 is TGTGCCAGCAGCGTGGGGGGGCGCGGTGAAAAACTGTTTTTT.

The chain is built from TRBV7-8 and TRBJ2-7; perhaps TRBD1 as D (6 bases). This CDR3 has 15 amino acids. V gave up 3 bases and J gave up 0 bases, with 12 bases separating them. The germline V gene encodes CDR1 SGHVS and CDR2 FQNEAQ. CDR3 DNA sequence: TGTGCCAGCAGCTTGGACAGCATGAGCTCCTACGAGCAGTACTTC. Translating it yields CASSLDSMSSYEQYF. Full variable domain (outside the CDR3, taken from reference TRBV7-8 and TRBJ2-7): GAGVSQSPRYKVAKRGQDVALRCDPISGHVSLFWYQQALGQGPEFLTYFQNEAQLDKSGLPSDRFFAERPEGSVSTLKIQRTQQEDSAVYLCASSLDSMSSYEQYFGPGTRLTVT.

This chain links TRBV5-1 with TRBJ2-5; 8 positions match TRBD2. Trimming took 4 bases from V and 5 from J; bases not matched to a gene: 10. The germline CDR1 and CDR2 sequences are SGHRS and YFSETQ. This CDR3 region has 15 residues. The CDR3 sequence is CASSGDGGARETQYF. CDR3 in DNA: TGCGCCAGCAGCGGCGACGGGGGGGCGCGGGAGACCCAGTACTTC.

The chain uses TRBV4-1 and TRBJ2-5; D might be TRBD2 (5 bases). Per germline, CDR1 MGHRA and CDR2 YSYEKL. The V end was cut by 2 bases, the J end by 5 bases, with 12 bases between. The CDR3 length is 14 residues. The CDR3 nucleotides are TGCGCCAGCAGCCAACAGGAGGTACAGGAGACCCAGTACTTC. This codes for CASSQQEVQETQYF.

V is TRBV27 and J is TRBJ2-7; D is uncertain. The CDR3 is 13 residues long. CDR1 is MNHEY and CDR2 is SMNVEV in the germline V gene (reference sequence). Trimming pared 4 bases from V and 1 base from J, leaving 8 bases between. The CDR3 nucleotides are TGTGCCAGCAGTTCCGAGAATTCCTACGAGCAGTACTTC. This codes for CASSSENSYEQYF.

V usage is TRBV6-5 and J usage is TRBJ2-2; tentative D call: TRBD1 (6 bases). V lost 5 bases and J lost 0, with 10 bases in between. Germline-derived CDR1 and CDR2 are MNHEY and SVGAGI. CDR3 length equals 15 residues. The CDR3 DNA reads TGTGCCAGCAGTCCCAGGGGACCGAACACCGGGGAGCTGTTTTTT. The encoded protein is CASSPRGPNTGELFF.

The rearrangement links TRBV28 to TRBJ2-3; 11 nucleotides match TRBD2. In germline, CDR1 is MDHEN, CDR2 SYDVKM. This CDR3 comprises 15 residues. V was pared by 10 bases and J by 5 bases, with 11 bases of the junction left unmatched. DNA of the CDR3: TGTGCCACCGGGAATCTAGCGGGGGGCTTAGATACGCAGTATTTT. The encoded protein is CATGNLAGGLDTQYF.

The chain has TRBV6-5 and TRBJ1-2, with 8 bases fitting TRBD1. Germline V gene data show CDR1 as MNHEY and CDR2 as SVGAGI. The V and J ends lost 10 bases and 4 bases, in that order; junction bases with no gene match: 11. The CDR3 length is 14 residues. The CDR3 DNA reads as TGTGCCACAGGTCGGACAGGGCGATCCTATGGCTACACCTTC. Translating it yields CATGRTGRSYGYTF.

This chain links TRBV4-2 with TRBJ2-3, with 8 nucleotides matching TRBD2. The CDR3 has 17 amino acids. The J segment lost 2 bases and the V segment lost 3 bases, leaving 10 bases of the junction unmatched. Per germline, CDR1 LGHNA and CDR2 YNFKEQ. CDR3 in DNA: TGTGCCAGCAGCCAGCGATACGGGAGGGGGTTCACAGATACGCAGTATTTT. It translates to CASSQRYGRGFTDTQYF.

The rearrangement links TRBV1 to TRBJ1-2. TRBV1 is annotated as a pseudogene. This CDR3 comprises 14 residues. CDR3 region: CTSIAARVRCGYTF. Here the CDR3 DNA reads TGCACCAGCATAGCGGCCAGGGTGCGTTGTGGCTACACCTTC.

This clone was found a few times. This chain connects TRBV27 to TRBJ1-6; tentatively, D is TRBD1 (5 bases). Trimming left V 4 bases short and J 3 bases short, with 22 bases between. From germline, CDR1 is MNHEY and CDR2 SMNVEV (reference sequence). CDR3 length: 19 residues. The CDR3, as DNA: TGTGCCAGCAGTTGGGGCCCGGGGAAGGACCCTAGCTATAATTCACCCCTCCACTTT. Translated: CASSWGPGKDPSYNSPLHF.

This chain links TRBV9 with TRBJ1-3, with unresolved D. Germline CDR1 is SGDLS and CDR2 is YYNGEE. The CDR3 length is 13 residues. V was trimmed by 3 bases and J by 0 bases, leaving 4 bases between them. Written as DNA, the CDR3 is TGTGCCAGCAGCGGGACCTCTGGAAACACCATATATTTT. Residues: CASSGTSGNTIYF.

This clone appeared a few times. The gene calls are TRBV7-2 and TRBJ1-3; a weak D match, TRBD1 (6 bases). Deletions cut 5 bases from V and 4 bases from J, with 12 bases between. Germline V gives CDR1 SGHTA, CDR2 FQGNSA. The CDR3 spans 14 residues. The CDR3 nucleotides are TGTGCCAGCAGCCAGGGGCTACACGGAAACACCATATATTTT. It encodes CASSQGLHGNTIYF.

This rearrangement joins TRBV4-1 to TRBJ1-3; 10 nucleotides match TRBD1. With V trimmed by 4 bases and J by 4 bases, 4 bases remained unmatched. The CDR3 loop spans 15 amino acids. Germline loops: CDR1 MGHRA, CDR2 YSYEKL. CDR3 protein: CASSLQTGGGNTIYF. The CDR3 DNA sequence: TGCGCCAGCAGCCTTCAGACAGGGGGCGGAAACACCATATATTTT.

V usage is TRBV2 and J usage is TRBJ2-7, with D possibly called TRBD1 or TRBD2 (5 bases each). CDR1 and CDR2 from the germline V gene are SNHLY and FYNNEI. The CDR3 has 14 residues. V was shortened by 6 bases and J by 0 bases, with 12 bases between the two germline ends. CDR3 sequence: CASRRDGSSYEQYF. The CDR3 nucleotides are TGTGCCAGCAGAAGGGACGGCAGCTCCTACGAGCAGTACTTC. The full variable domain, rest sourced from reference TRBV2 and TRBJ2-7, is EPEVTQTPSHQVTQMGQEVILRCVPISNHLYFYWYRQILGQKVEFLVSFYNNEISEKSEIFDDQFSVERPDGSNFTLKIRSTKLEDSAMYFCASRRDGSSYEQYFGPGTRLTVT.

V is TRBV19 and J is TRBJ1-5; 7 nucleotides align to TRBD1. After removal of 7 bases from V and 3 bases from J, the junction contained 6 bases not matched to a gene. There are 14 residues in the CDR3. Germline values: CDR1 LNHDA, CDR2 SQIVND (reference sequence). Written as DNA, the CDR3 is TGTGCCAGTAATATCGGGACAGTCAATCAGCCCCAGCATTTT. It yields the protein CASNIGTVNQPQHF.

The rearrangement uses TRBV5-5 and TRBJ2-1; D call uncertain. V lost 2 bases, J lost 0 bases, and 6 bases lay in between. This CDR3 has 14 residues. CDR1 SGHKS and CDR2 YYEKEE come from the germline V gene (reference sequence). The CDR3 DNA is TGTGCCAGCAGCTTTGGGGACTCCTACAATGAGCAGTTCTTC. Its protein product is CASSFGDSYNEQFF.